This is a list of T cell receptor beta chains from one sample in a study of radiation and T cells in renal cell carcinoma. Sequencing was performed with immunoSEQ multiplex PCR; in TCRdb, only in-frame clones are kept and a portion is missing. The table includes around 100,000 clones, 84% detected once. The sequenced sample was blood, obtained from a patient whose treatment included radiotherapy and nephrectomy. Source of these receptors: a man aged 55 to 69 with renal cell carcinoma. Each CDR3 is given with its conserved first and last residue. D genes are given only for firm matches. The size entry is marked missing in some rows and otherwise reads once, few, many or a size class.

v_call: TRBV11-2; clone_size: -; d_call: TRBD2; j_call: TRBJ2-7; cdr3_nt: TGTGCCAGCAGCCAACTAGCGGGAGTGTTAGGCTACGAGCAGTACTTC; cdr3_aa: CASSQLAGVLGYEQYF
v_call: TRBV28; clone_size: -; d_call: TRBD2; j_call: TRBJ2-1; cdr3_nt: TGTGCCAGCAGTTTATCGGGGGGATGGGGCAATGAGCAGTTCTTC; cdr3_aa: CASSLSGGWGNEQFF
v_call: TRBV11-2; clone_size: once; d_call: -; j_call: TRBJ1-5; cdr3_nt: TGTGCCAGCAGCTTAATGGTTGGCCAGCCCCAGCATTTT; cdr3_aa: CASSLMVGQPQHF
v_call: TRBV7-2; clone_size: -; d_call: -; j_call: TRBJ2-1; cdr3_nt: TGTGCCAGCACCCTAAGAGATGAGCAGTTCTTC; cdr3_aa: CASTLRDEQFF
v_call: TRBV6-1; clone_size: -; d_call: TRBD2; j_call: TRBJ2-1; cdr3_nt: TGTGCCAGCGCCGGGACTACCTCTTACAATGAGCAGTTCTTC; cdr3_aa: CASAGTTSYNEQFF
v_call: TRBV6-5; clone_size: few; d_call: TRBD1; j_call: TRBJ1-2; cdr3_nt: TGTGCCAGCGGTAGGACAGGGGAGGGGTATGGCTACACCTTC; cdr3_aa: CASGRTGEGYGYTF
v_call: TRBV5-4; clone_size: few; d_call: -; j_call: TRBJ2-1; cdr3_nt: TGTGCCAGCAGCTTGCGAGGTGGGGGGAGAGGGGATGAGCAGTTCTTC; cdr3_aa: CASSLRGGGRGDEQFF
v_call: TRBV11-2; clone_size: -; d_call: TRBD2; j_call: TRBJ2-7; cdr3_nt: TGTGCCAGCAGCTTCGGGACTAGCGGGAACGAGCAGTACTTC; cdr3_aa: CASSFGTSGNEQYF
v_call: TRBV7-6; clone_size: -; d_call: TRBD2; j_call: TRBJ2-1; cdr3_nt: TGTGCCAGCAGCGCGGGACTAGCGAGCCACAATGAGCAGTTCTTC; cdr3_aa: CASSAGLASHNEQFF
v_call: TRBV6-5; clone_size: -; d_call: TRBD1; j_call: TRBJ1-2; cdr3_nt: TGTGCCAGCAGCGCAGCGTGGGACAGCTATGGCTACACCTTC; cdr3_aa: CASSAAWDSYGYTF
v_call: TRBV2; clone_size: -; d_call: TRBD1; j_call: TRBJ2-7; cdr3_nt: TGTGCCAGCAGAGAACAGGGGGCGTTGGGGAAGCGGTACTTC; cdr3_aa: CASREQGALGKRYF
v_call: TRBV28; clone_size: -; d_call: TRBD2; j_call: TRBJ2-7; cdr3_nt: TGTGCCAGCACGCCACCCGTTTGGGACAGGCGAACTAGCGGGAGAGATGAGCAGTACTTC; cdr3_aa: CASTPPVWDRRTSGRDEQYF
v_call: TRBV5-1; clone_size: -; d_call: -; j_call: TRBJ1-4; cdr3_nt: TGCGCCAGCAGCTTGGCGGGACGTTCGAAGCTGTTTTTT; cdr3_aa: CASSLAGRSKLFF
v_call: TRBV6-5; clone_size: few; d_call: -; j_call: TRBJ2-1; cdr3_nt: TGTGCCAGCAGACGAGGACTAGGGGGCGTAGATGAGCAGTTCTTC; cdr3_aa: CASRRGLGGVDEQFF
v_call: TRBV27; clone_size: -; d_call: -; j_call: TRBJ1-4; cdr3_nt: TGTGCCAGCAGTCCTCAGGGAGATAATGAAAAACTGTTTTTT; cdr3_aa: CASSPQGDNEKLFF
v_call: TRBV19; clone_size: -; d_call: TRBD1; j_call: TRBJ2-3; cdr3_nt: TGTGCCAGTAGCCCACCTGGACAGGGGGCTACAGATACGCAGTATTTT; cdr3_aa: CASSPPGQGATDTQYF
v_call: TRBV5-1; clone_size: once; d_call: TRBD2; j_call: TRBJ2-2; cdr3_nt: TGCGCCAGCAGCATTACTAGCGGGAGTGGAGGGGAGCTGTTTTTT; cdr3_aa: CASSITSGSGGELFF
v_call: TRBV28; clone_size: once; d_call: -; j_call: TRBJ2-4; cdr3_nt: TGTGCCAGCAGTCTCCGGCGGGGCAAAAACATTCAGTACTTC; cdr3_aa: CASSLRRGKNIQYF
v_call: TRBV27; clone_size: -; d_call: -; j_call: TRBJ2-5; cdr3_nt: TGTGCCAGCAGTTTATCTGGGTACCAAGAGACCCAGTACTTC; cdr3_aa: CASSLSGYQETQYF
v_call: TRBV9; clone_size: -; d_call: -; j_call: TRBJ2-1; cdr3_nt: TGTGCCAGCAGCGTAGACGATGAGCAGTTCTTC; cdr3_aa: CASSVDDEQFF
v_call: TRBV6-5; clone_size: -; d_call: TRBD2; j_call: TRBJ2-1; cdr3_nt: TGTGCCAGCAGTTACCCGACTAGCGGGAGCTATGAGCAGTTCTTC; cdr3_aa: CASSYPTSGSYEQFF
v_call: TRBV27; clone_size: -; d_call: TRBD2; j_call: TRBJ2-7; cdr3_nt: TGTGCCAGCAGGGAAGCGGGAGGGTCTACCGAGCAGTACTTC; cdr3_aa: CASREAGGSTEQYF
v_call: TRBV5-1; clone_size: -; d_call: -; j_call: TRBJ1-4; cdr3_nt: TGCGCCAGCAGCGTGCGTCCTACCAGCGCAACTAATGAAAAACTGTTTTTT; cdr3_aa: CASSVRPTSATNEKLFF
v_call: TRBV6-6; clone_size: -; d_call: TRBD1; j_call: TRBJ2-7; cdr3_nt: TGTGCCAGCAGTTACGCAGGGGGAGTGAACGAGCAGTACTTC; cdr3_aa: CASSYAGGVNEQYF
v_call: TRBV5-4; clone_size: -; d_call: TRBD2; j_call: TRBJ2-3; cdr3_nt: TGTGCCAGCAGCCGAAGACTAGCGGGGTCTAGCACAGATACGCAGTATTTT; cdr3_aa: CASSRRLAGSSTDTQYF
v_call: TRBV6-6; clone_size: once; d_call: TRBD1; j_call: TRBJ1-1; cdr3_nt: TGTGCCAGCAGAAGGGACAGGGATGCGACTGAAGCTTTCTTT; cdr3_aa: CASRRDRDATEAFF
v_call: TRBV7-2; clone_size: -; d_call: TRBD2; j_call: TRBJ2-1; cdr3_nt: TGTGCCAGCAGCTTAGACCCAGGCGGGGGTGAGCAGTTCTTC; cdr3_aa: CASSLDPGGGEQFF
v_call: TRBV7-2; clone_size: -; d_call: -; j_call: TRBJ2-2; cdr3_nt: TGTGCCAGCAGCTTATTTGGAGGGACCGGGGAGCTGTTTTTT; cdr3_aa: CASSLFGGTGELFF
v_call: TRBV5-4; clone_size: few; d_call: TRBD2; j_call: TRBJ2-4; cdr3_nt: TGTGCCAGCACCCGGGGGGGGGCATCCCCCGTAAACATTCAGTACTTC; cdr3_aa: CASTRGGASPVNIQYF
v_call: TRBV2; clone_size: -; d_call: -; j_call: TRBJ2-4; cdr3_nt: TGTGCCAGCCGATACGACGCCTCCAAAAACATTCAGTACTTC; cdr3_aa: CASRYDASKNIQYF
v_call: TRBV2; clone_size: -; d_call: TRBD1; j_call: TRBJ1-5; cdr3_nt: TGTGCCAGCAGTACCGGGACAGGGACAAATCAGCCCCAGCATTTT; cdr3_aa: CASSTGTGTNQPQHF
v_call: TRBV20-1; clone_size: -; d_call: -; j_call: TRBJ2-1; cdr3_nt: TGCAGTGCTGGGCGGGACCCTGAGCAGTTCTTC; cdr3_aa: CSAGRDPEQFF
v_call: TRBV25-1; clone_size: many; d_call: TRBD2; j_call: TRBJ2-3; cdr3_nt: TGTGCCAGCAGTGAAGGGGGCGGGGGGACAGATACGCAGTATTTT; cdr3_aa: CASSEGGGGTDTQYF
v_call: TRBV11-2; clone_size: -; d_call: TRBD1; j_call: TRBJ1-5; cdr3_nt: TGTGCCAGCAGCTCGACAGGGAACAATCAGCCCCAGCATTTT; cdr3_aa: CASSSTGNNQPQHF
v_call: TRBV27; clone_size: -; d_call: TRBD2; j_call: TRBJ2-3; cdr3_nt: TGTGCCAGCAAAGCGGGACTAGCGGGAATGGATACGCAGTATTTT; cdr3_aa: CASKAGLAGMDTQYF
v_call: TRBV5-1; clone_size: -; d_call: -; j_call: TRBJ2-3; cdr3_nt: TGCGCCAGCAGCTCGCCGCCAGCAGGGAAATCAGACACAGATACGCAGTATTTT; cdr3_aa: CASSSPPAGKSDTDTQYF
v_call: TRBV7-2; clone_size: -; d_call: TRBD2; j_call: TRBJ2-3; cdr3_nt: TGTGCCAGCAGCCGGGGACTAGCGGGTTGGGGCACAGATACGCAGTATTTT; cdr3_aa: CASSRGLAGWGTDTQYF
v_call: TRBV6-6; clone_size: -; d_call: -; j_call: TRBJ1-1; cdr3_nt: TGTGCCAGCAGTTACTTTGGGGCGGCTGAAGCTTTCTTT; cdr3_aa: CASSYFGAAEAFF
v_call: TRBV4-3; clone_size: few; d_call: TRBD1; j_call: TRBJ1-2; cdr3_nt: TGCGCCAGCAGCCAAGATCGACAGGGGGCTGTCTATGGCTACACCTTC; cdr3_aa: CASSQDRQGAVYGYTF
v_call: TRBV27; clone_size: -; d_call: TRBD1; j_call: TRBJ2-7; cdr3_nt: TGTGCCAGCAGAAAACCCGGGACAGCTACTTACGAGCAGTACTTC; cdr3_aa: CASRKPGTATYEQYF
v_call: TRBV10-3; clone_size: -; d_call: TRBD2; j_call: TRBJ2-7; cdr3_nt: TGTGCCACCGGCGCACTAGCGGGGCGCTACGAGCAGTACTTC; cdr3_aa: CATGALAGRYEQYF
v_call: TRBV11-2; clone_size: -; d_call: TRBD1; j_call: TRBJ1-4; cdr3_nt: TGTGCCAGCAGCTTAGTAGGGGGCAGGGAAAAACTGTTTTTT; cdr3_aa: CASSLVGGREKLFF
v_call: TRBV19; clone_size: -; d_call: -; j_call: TRBJ2-1; cdr3_nt: TGTGCCAGTAGTATAGTTACCCTAGAGAGTGAGCAGTTCTTC; cdr3_aa: CASSIVTLESEQFF
v_call: TRBV7-2; clone_size: -; d_call: TRBD2; j_call: TRBJ2-1; cdr3_nt: TGTGCCAGCAGCTTAGTTTTTAGGGCTAGCGGGGAGCAGTTCTTC; cdr3_aa: CASSLVFRASGEQFF
v_call: TRBV5-1; clone_size: -; d_call: -; j_call: TRBJ2-1; cdr3_nt: TGCGCCAGCAGCTTGGCCATGAGCTCCTACAATGAGCAGTTCTTC; cdr3_aa: CASSLAMSSYNEQFF